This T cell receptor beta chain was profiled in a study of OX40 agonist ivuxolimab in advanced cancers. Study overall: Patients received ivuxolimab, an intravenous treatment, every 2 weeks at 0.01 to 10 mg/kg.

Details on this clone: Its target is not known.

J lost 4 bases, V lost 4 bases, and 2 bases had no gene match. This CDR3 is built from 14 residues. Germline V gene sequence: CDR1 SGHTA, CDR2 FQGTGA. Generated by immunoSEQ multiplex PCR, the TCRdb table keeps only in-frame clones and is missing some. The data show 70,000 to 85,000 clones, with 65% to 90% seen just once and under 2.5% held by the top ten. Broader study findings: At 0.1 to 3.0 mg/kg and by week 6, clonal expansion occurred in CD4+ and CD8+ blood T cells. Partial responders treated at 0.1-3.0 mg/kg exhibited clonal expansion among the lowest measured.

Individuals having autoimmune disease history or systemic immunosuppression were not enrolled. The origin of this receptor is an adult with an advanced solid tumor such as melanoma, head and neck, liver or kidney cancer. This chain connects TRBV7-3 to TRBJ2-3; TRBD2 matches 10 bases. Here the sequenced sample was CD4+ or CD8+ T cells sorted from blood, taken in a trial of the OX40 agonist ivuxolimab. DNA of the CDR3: TGTGCCAGCAGCTCAGCGGGAGGGCCAGATACGCAGTATTTT. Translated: CASSSAGGPDTQYF.